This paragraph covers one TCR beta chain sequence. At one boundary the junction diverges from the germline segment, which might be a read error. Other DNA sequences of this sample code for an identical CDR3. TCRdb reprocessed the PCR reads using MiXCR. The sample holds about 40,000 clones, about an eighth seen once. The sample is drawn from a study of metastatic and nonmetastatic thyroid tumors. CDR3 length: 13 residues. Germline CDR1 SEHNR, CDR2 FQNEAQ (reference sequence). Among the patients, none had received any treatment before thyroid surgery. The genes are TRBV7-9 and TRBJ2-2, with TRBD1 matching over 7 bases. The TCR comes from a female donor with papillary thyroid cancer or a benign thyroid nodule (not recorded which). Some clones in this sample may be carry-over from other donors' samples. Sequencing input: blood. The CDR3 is CASSRQGPGELFF. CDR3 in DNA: TGTGCCAGCAGCCGACAGGGCCCCGGGGAGTTGTTTTTT. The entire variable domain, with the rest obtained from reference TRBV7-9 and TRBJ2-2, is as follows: DTGVSQNPRHKITKRGQNVTFRCDPISEHNRLYWYRQTLGQGPEFLTYFQNEAQLEKSRLLSDRFSAERPKGSFSTLEIQRTEQGDSAMYLCASSRQGPGELFFGEGSRLTVL.